The clone carrying this T cell receptor (beta chain) was observed at least ten times. What it binds is unknown. The data were obtained in a study of T-cell reconstitution after alpha-beta-depleted transplantation in children. General observations from the study: Hyperexpanded clones declined; after one year, newly produced T cells mostly supplied diversity. The high TCRbeta diversity at day 60 in some patients came from surviving recipient T cells and thymic progenitors.

Using unique molecular identifiers, the investigators prepared the TCRbeta library. TCRdb ran MiXCR on the PCR reads and lists one entry per CDR3 protein. This sample has around 800,000 distinct CDR3 sequences; approximately 15% occur once, and the top ten carry roughly 5%. Germline V lookup: CDR1 SQVTM, CDR2 ANQGSEA. V lost 2 bases and J 4 bases, leaving 18 bases between the germline ends. CDR3 length: 16 amino acids. This sequence joins TRBV29-1 and TRBJ2-1, with D perhaps matching TRBD1 (7 bases). The sequence derives from a male patient aged 10-17 years who had a stem cell transplant for acute lymphoblastic leukemia, so the T cells may come from the graft donor. The sample here was PBMCs, mostly from graft donor cells, taken 360 days after TCRalphabeta/CD19-depleted stem cell transplant. CDR3 bases: TGCAGCGTTGAAAGTAGGAGGGGGCCCCTTTACAATGAGCAGTTCTTC. This gives the protein CSVESRRGPLYNEQFF.